This entry describes one TCR beta chain. Its antigen is as yet unknown. V was shortened by 1 base and J by 5 bases, with 10 bases between the two germline ends. The CDR3 sequence is 13 residues long. The germline gives CDR1 SGHDT, CDR2 YYEEEE. Production of TCR cDNA was by 5'RACE template switching, which also added a universal primer site and UMIs. TCRdb processed the 5' RACE reads anew with MiXCR; each CDR3 protein has one entry. The sample has a few hundred thousand distinct CDR3 sequences; roughly 20% are singletons. This sample was included in a study of T cells after yellow fever vaccination. Study findings and constraints: A secondary response was less intense yet reached its peak sooner, at day 5 versus 15. Few clonotypes appeared in both CD4 and CD8 compartments. Booster samples showed a return of most primary-vaccination clones (approximately 95% CD4, 88% CD8).

Sequencing was performed on PBMCs, taken before the yellow fever booster vaccination. The gene calls are TRBV5-6 and TRBJ2-7; D remains ambiguous. The receptor's source is a man between 18 and 29 years old who received the YFV17D yellow fever vaccine. The CDR3 region is CASSLYPIHEQYF. CDR3 sequence (DNA): TGTGCCAGCAGCTTGTACCCGATCCACGAGCAGTACTTC.